This T cell receptor (beta chain) stems from a study of OX40 agonist ivuxolimab in advanced cancers. Overall study: Six ivuxolimab dose levels, 0.01 to 10 mg/kg, were given intravenously every 2 weeks. Three patients, one with hepatocellular carcinoma and two with cutaneous melanoma, achieved partial responses.

Study-level points and caveats: Expanded clones were, on average, more numerous in CD8+ T cells than in CD4+. Among the nonresponders, some also had low normalized T-cell clonal expansion.

V lost 5 bases and J 7 bases, leaving 24 bases between the germline ends. This CDR3 comprises 17 residues. Germline V gene lookup returns CDR1 SEHNR and CDR2 FQNEAQ (reference sequence). About this clone itself: Its target is unknown.

The method was immunoSEQ multiplex PCR; TCRdb's version includes in-frame clones alone and lacks a portion of them. The table shows roughly 14,000 clones, with 82% occurring only once. This TCR derives from an adult with an advanced solid tumor such as melanoma, head and neck, liver or kidney cancer. The source material was CD4+ or CD8+ T cells sorted from blood, sampled in a trial of the OX40 agonist ivuxolimab. The chain uses TRBV7-9 and TRBJ2-1; possibly TRBD1 for D (6 bases). CDR3 DNA: TGTGCCAGCAGCCACTTGGGGGCTGTCAAGGGCGGTAATGAGCAGTTCTTC. It translates to CASSHLGAVKGGNEQFF.